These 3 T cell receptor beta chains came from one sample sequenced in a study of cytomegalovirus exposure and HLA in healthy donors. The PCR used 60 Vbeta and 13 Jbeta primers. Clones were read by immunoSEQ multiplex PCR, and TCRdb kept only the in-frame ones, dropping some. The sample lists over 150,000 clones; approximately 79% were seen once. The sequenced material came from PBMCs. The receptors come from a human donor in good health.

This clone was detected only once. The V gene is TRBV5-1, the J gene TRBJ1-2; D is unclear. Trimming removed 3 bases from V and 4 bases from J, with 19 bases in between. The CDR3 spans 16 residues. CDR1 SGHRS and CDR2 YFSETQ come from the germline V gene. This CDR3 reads CASSSTPGGSAYGYTF. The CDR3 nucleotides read TGCGCCAGCAGCTCCACCCCTGGAGGGTCTGCCTATGGCTACACCTTC.

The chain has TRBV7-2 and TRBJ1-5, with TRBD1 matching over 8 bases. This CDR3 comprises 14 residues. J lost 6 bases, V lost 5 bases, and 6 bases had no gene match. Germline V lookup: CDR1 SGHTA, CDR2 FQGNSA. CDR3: CASSPDRGSQPQHF. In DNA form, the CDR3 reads TGTGCCAGCAGCCCTGACAGGGGCTCTCAGCCCCAGCATTTT.

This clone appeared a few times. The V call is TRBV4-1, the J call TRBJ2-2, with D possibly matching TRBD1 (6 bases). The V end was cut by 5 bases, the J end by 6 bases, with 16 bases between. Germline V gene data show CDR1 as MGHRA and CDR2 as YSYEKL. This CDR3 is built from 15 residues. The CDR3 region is CASSARGFGAGELFF. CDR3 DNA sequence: TGCGCCAGCAGCGCCAGGGGATTCGGTGCCGGGGAGCTGTTTTTT.